This T cell receptor beta chain was retrieved from a study of neoadjuvant anti-PD-1 for oral cavity cancer. In the study overall: Before surgery, most patients got three to four biweekly 3 mg/kg nivolumab doses. Non-progressing patients received a fourth nivolumab dose near day 43, then surgery on days 50-56.

Study results and caveats: TCR analyses covered only a few patients per response group. Post-nivolumab, blood T cell clonality was significantly elevated in non-responders.

Repertoires were generated with immunoSEQ multiplex PCR, while TCRdb's copy carries only in-frame clones and drops some. The sample includes 6,500 to 8,000 clones, 55% to 75% of them seen just once. Time point denoted: after neoadjuvant nivolumab, at surgical resection. Trimming took 6 bases from V and 7 from J; bases not matched to a gene: 7. There are 14 residues in the CDR3. Germline CDR1 MNHEY, CDR2 SVGAGI. Notes on this clone: Antigen unknown.

Here the sequenced sample was PBMCs, taken after nivolumab (anti-PD-1) treatment. This TCR was recovered from a person between 40 and 79 years old with oral cavity squamous cell carcinoma. The rearrangement joins TRBV6-5 to TRBJ1-5; TRBD1 matches 9 bases. The CDR3 DNA follows: TGTGCCAGCAGACTGGACAGGGGTATCCAGCCCCAGCATTTT. Encoded protein: CASRLDRGIQPQHF.